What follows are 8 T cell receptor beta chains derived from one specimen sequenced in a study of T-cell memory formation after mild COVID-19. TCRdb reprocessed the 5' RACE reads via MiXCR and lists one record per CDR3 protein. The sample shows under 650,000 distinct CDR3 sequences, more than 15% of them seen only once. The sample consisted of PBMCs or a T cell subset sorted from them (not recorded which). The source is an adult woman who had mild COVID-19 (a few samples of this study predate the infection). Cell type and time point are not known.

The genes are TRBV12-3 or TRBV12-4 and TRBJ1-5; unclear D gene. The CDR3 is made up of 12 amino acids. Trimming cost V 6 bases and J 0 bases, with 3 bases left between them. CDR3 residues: CASRASNQPQHF. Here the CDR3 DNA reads TGTGCCAGCAGGGCTAGCAATCAGCCCCAGCATTTT.

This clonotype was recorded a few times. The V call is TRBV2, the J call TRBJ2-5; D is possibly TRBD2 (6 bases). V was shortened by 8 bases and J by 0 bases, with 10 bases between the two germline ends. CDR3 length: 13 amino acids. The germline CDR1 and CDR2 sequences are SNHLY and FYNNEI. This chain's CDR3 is CASVWRDQETQYF. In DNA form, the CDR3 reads TGTGCCAGCGTCTGGAGGGACCAAGAGACCCAGTACTTC.

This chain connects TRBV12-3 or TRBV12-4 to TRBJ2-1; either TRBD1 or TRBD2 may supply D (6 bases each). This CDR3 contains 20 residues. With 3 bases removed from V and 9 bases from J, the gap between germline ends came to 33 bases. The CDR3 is CASSFPRGSGAWIVVPEQFF. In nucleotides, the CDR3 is TGTGCCAGCAGTTTTCCTAGAGGATCGGGGGCTTGGATTGTTGTTCCTGAGCAGTTCTTC.

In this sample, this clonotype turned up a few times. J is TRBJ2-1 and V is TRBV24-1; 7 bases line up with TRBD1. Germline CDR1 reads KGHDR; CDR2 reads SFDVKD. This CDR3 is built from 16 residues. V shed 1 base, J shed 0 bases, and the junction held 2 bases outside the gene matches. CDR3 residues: CATSDFRTGSYNEQFF. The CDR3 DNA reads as TGTGCCACCAGTGATTTTCGGACAGGCTCCTACAATGAGCAGTTCTTC.

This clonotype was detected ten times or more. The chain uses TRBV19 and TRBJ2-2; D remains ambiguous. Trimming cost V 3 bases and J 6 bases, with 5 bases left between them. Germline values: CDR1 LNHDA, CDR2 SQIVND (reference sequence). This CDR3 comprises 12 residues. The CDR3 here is CASSISAGELFF. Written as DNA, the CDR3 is TGTGCCAGTAGTATCAGTGCCGGGGAGCTGTTTTTT. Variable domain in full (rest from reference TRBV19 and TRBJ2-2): DGGITQSPKYLFRKEGQNVTLSCEQNLNHDAMYWYRQDPGQGLRLIYYSQIVNDFQKGDIAEGYSVSREKKESFPLTVTSAQKNPTAFYLCASSISAGELFFGEGSRLTVL.

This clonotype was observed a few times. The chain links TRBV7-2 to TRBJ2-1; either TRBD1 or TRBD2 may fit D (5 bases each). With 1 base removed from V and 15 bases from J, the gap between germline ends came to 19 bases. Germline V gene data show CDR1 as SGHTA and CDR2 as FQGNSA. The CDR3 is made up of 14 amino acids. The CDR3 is CASSLEGPSGSSFF. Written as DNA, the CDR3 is TGTGCCAGCAGCTTAGAGGGACCGTCAGGATCGTCGTTCTTC.

DNA of the CDR3: TGTGCCAGCAGTTACCGAAGGGCCCATAAGGAAGGCGTCATCCATACGCAGTATTTT. This encodes CASSYRRAHKEGVIHTQYF. The chain employs TRBV6-5 and TRBJ2-3, with D hard to call. Germline CDR1 is MNHEY and CDR2 is SVGAGI. V shed 2 bases and J shed 7 bases, with 28 bases lying between them. The CDR3 spans 19 residues.

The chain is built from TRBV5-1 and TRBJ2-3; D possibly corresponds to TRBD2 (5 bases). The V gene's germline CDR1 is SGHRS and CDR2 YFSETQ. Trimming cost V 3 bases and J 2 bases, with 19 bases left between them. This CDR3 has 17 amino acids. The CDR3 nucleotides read TGCGCCAGCAGCTCCGAACCCGGGGTTTTGAACACAGATACGCAGTATTTT. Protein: CASSSEPGVLNTDTQYF.